One sample yielded the 17 T cell receptor beta chains listed below, sequenced in a study of Ad26.COV2.S vaccination and SARS-CoV-2 variants. Treatment specified: roughly 18 received Ad26.COV2.S at low or high dose, single or two shots; roughly five received placebo; per-sample allocation not given. After the first vaccine or placebo injection, samples were drawn on day 63. Using immunoSEQ multiplex PCR, the repertoire was profiled, and TCRdb retains in-frame clones only, with some absent. The profile shows some 390,000 clones, 75% to 90% of them singletons. Sequenced here: peripheral blood, sampled in a trial of Ad26.COV2.S vaccine versus placebo. These receptors were obtained from a person aged 18 to 59 who received the Ad26.COV2.S COVID-19 vaccine or a placebo.

V gene TRBV7-9 combines with J gene TRBJ2-1; 8 positions match TRBD2. The V gene's germline CDR1 is SEHNR and CDR2 FQNEAQ (reference sequence). J gave up 8 bases and V 1 base, and 4 bases lay outside the gene matches. This CDR3 has 14 residues. CDR3 DNA: TGTGCCAGCAGCTTAGTAGGAGCGGGAGATGAGCAGTTCTTC. It is translated as CASSLVGAGDEQFF.

The V and J genes are TRBV7-8 and TRBJ2-1; TRBD2 matches at 11 bases. The CDR3 is 18 amino acids. Germline V gene data show CDR1 as SGHVS and CDR2 as FQNEAQ. V shed 3 bases, J shed 3 bases, and the junction held 10 bases outside the gene matches. The CDR3 region is CASSFDLLAGVGYNEQFF. Here the CDR3 DNA reads TGTGCCAGCAGCTTCGACCTACTAGCGGGAGTAGGCTACAATGAGCAGTTCTTC.

The chain is built from TRBV18 and TRBJ2-7; D is uncertain. Germline V CDR1 and CDR2: KGHSH, LQKENI. The CDR3 totals 12 residues. Trimming shortened V by 3 bases and J by 1 base, and 4 bases separated the two germline ends. The CDR3 coding sequence is TGTGCCAGCTCACCGCTTTCCTACGAGCAGTACTTC. Translation: CASSPLSYEQYF.

In its sample, this clone was seen a few times. The CDR3 sequence: CASSVEGGSGATDTQYF. The CDR3 DNA reads TGTGCCAGCAGCGTAGAGGGGGGGAGCGGGGCCACAGATACGCAGTATTTT. This rearrangement joins TRBV9 to TRBJ2-3, with D possibly TRBD2 on 7 matching bases. Trimming pared 0 bases from V and 2 bases from J, leaving 16 bases between. The length of the CDR3 is 17 residues. Germline V lookup: CDR1 SGDLS, CDR2 YYNGEE.

On this clone itself: Other DNA sequences from this sample encode an identical CDR3 as well. The V call is TRBV3-1 (or the pseudogene TRBV3-2), the J call TRBJ1-1; D perhaps matches TRBD1 (6 bases). This CDR3 comprises 14 residues. Germline-derived CDR1 and CDR2 are LGHDT and YNNKEL (reference sequence). With 1 base removed from V and 1 base from J, the gap between germline ends came to 7 bases. CDR3 DNA sequence: TGTGCCAGCAGCCAAGGGACAGCGAACACTGAAGCTTTCTTT. Its protein is CASSQGTANTEAFF.

This chain uses TRBV2 with TRBJ1-1, with a possible D match to TRBD1 (5 bases). CDR1 SNHLY and CDR2 FYNNEI come from the germline V gene. The CDR3 runs to 14 residues. V was cut by 0 bases and J by 6 bases, with 11 bases left in between. CDR3 sequence: CASSEAWGTPEAFF. CDR3 in DNA: TGTGCCAGCAGTGAAGCTTGGGGGACCCCTGAAGCTTTCTTT. Full variable domain (remainder filled in from reference TRBV2 and TRBJ1-1): EPEVTQTPSHQVTQMGQEVILRCVPISNHLYFYWYRQILGQKVEFLVSFYNNEISEKSEIFDDQFSVERPDGSNFTLKIRSTKLEDSAMYFCASSEAWGTPEAFFGQGTRLTVV.

This chain uses TRBV6-5 with TRBJ2-7; 10 bases are shared with TRBD1. Trimming cost V 6 bases and J 6 bases; bases outside gene matches: 11. Germline CDR1 MNHEY, CDR2 SVGAGI. CDR3 length: 15 amino acids. The CDR3 sequence is CASRFPGQGRREQYF. CDR3 DNA sequence: TGTGCCAGCAGGTTCCCGGGACAGGGGAGGCGCGAGCAGTACTTC.

The chain carries TRBV5-1 and TRBJ2-5, with TRBD1 matching over 9 bases. This CDR3 is 14 amino acids long. J lost 2 bases, V lost 4 bases, and 3 bases had no gene match. Germline CDR1 is SGHRS and CDR2 is YFSETQ. CDR3 sequence (DNA): TGCGCCAGCAGCACACAGGGGGCTCAAGAGACCCAGTACTTC. Translated, it gives CASSTQGAQETQYF.

The rearrangement links TRBV27 to TRBJ1-2; TRBD1 might be the D (5 bases). V was pared by 7 bases and J by 0 bases, with 15 bases between. The CDR3 runs 15 residues. CDR1 is MNHEY and CDR2 is SMNVEV in the germline V gene (reference sequence). CDR3 sequence reads: CASTPSGTTNYGYTF. In nucleotides, the CDR3 is TGTGCCAGCACCCCGTCCGGGACCACTAACTATGGCTACACCTTC.

The chain joins TRBV5-8 to TRBJ2-5; 9 nucleotides match TRBD1. The V gene's germline CDR1 is SGHTS and CDR2 YDEGEE. Germline trimming cut 2 bases from V and 4 bases from J; bases unmatched to any gene: 6. This CDR3 is built from 15 residues. The CDR3 DNA reads TGTGCCAGCAGCTTTGGGGACAGGGATCCAGAGACCCAGTACTTC. Amino acids: CASSFGDRDPETQYF.

The V and J genes are TRBV4-3 and TRBJ1-3; D gene uncertain. V gave up 4 bases and J gave up 2 bases, with 12 bases separating them. Germline CDR1 is LGHNA and CDR2 is YSLEER. This CDR3 is built from 15 residues. CDR3 region: CASSLDERTGNTIYF. For the CDR3, the DNA is TGCGCCAGCAGCCTCGATGAGAGGACTGGAAACACCATATATTTT.

This rearrangement joins TRBV7-6 to TRBJ2-5; the D gene is possibly TRBD1 (5 bases). The CDR3 covers 14 residues. V was pared by 1 base and J by 4 bases, with 10 bases between. Germline CDR1 reads SGHVS; CDR2 reads FNYEAQ. CDR3 DNA sequence: TGTGCCAGCAGCTTAGAGACAGTTCCAGAGACCCAGTACTTC. Translating it yields CASSLETVPETQYF.

The chain is built from TRBV11-3 and TRBJ2-1; TRBD2 matches 14 bases. V lost 5 bases and J lost 3; bases outside the gene matches: 3. Per germline, CDR1 SGHNT and CDR2 YENEEA. The CDR3 has 16 amino acids. Here the CDR3 reads CASSLGLAGVYNEQFF. In DNA, the CDR3 is TGTGCCAGCAGCCTGGGACTAGCGGGAGTCTACAATGAGCAGTTCTTC.

The chain employs TRBV28 and TRBJ1-2; TRBD1 might be the D (5 bases). Germline lookup yields CDR1 MDHEN and CDR2 SYDVKM. This CDR3 has 15 amino acids. V lost 7 bases and J 7 bases, leaving 22 bases between the germline ends. CDR3: CASNISRGRVVGYTF. For the CDR3, the DNA is TGTGCCAGCAACATAAGTCGGGGCAGGGTGGTTGGCTACACCTTC.

The gene calls are TRBV5-1 and TRBJ2-7, with D possibly matching TRBD2 (6 bases). Germline CDR1 SGHRS, CDR2 YFSETQ. The V and J ends lost 4 bases and 5 bases respectively, with 10 bases between them. The CDR3 sequence is 12 residues long. The CDR3 spells CASSLPGDEQYF. CDR3 bases: TGCGCCAGCAGCCTGCCGGGGGACGAGCAGTACTTC. Complete variable domain (other parts from reference TRBV5-1 and TRBJ2-7): KAGVTQTPRYLIKTRGQQVTLSCSPISGHRSVSWYQQTPGQGLQFLFEYFSETQRNKGNFPGRFSGRQFSNSRSEMNVSTLELGDSALYLCASSLPGDEQYFGPGTRLTVT.

This clone was counted a single time. The rearrangement uses TRBV5-1 and TRBJ1-3; D remains unclear. Trimming cost V 7 bases and J 0 bases, with 11 bases left between them. The CDR3 length is 14 residues. In germline, CDR1 is SGHRS, CDR2 YFSETQ. The DNA for the CDR3 is TGCGCCAGCGGGGAAGGGCGCTCTGGAAACACCATATATTTT. Its translation: CASGEGRSGNTIYF. Full variable domain (remainder filled in from reference TRBV5-1 and TRBJ1-3): KAGVTQTPRYLIKTRGQQVTLSCSPISGHRSVSWYQQTPGQGLQFLFEYFSETQRNKGNFPGRFSGRQFSNSRSEMNVSTLELGDSALYLCASGEGRSGNTIYFGEGSWLTVV.

This chain joins TRBV6-5 and TRBJ2-7; tentatively, D is TRBD2 (5 bases). Germline V gives CDR1 MNHEY, CDR2 SVGAGI. Trimming stripped 0 bases from V and 3 bases from J, with 12 bases between. This CDR3 has 15 residues. This chain's CDR3 is CASSYSRGKGYEQYF. Written as DNA, the CDR3 is TGTGCCAGCAGTTACTCGAGAGGGAAGGGCTACGAGCAGTACTTC.